This TCR beta chain appears in the sequencing data of a study of CD8 T cells in Susac syndrome. CDR1 and CDR2 (germline): KGHSH, LQKENI. The CDR3 has 16 amino acids. Trimming stripped 0 bases from V and 2 bases from J, with 10 bases between. Reverse transcription used about 0.45 to 1 ug RNA and random hexamers. TCRdb re-called the immunoSEQ multiplex PCR reads with MiXCR, one entry per CDR3 protein. The table lists 150,000 to 190,000 distinct CDR3 sequences, approximately 95% of them singletons. With respect to this clonotype: What it recognizes is unknown.

The study's findings and limits: Individuals included in the TCR sequencing and HLA analysis were acknowledged by the study to be relatively few in number.

Under recently defined diagnostic criteria, the patients with Susac syndrome qualified as having definite or probable disease. The rearrangement links TRBV18 to TRBJ2-2; D is unresolved. The specimen sequenced was CD4+ T cells from PBMCs. The sequence derives from a human donor with Susac syndrome. CDR3: CASSPPGRLNTGELFF. In nucleotides, the CDR3 is TGTGCCAGCTCACCACCAGGACGACTTAACACCGGGGAGCTGTTTTTT.